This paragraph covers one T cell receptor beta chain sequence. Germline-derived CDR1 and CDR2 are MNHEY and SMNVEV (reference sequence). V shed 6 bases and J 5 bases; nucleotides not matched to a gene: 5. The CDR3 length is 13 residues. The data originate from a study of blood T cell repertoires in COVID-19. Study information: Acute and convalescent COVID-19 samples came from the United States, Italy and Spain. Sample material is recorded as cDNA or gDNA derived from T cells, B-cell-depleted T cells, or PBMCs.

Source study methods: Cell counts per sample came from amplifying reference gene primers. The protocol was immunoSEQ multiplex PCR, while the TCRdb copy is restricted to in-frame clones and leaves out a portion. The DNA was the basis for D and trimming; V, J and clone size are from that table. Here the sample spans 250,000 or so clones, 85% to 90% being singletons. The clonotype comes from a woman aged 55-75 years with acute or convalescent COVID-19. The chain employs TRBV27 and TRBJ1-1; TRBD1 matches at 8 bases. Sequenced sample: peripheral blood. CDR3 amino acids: CASRHTGGTEAFF. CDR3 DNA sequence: TGTGCCAGCAGGCATACAGGGGGTACTGAAGCTTTCTTT.